The TCR beta chain under discussion was sequenced for a study of vaccination and CD4 T cells after COVID-19. Sequenced with the Oncomine TCR Beta short-read assay was DNA taken from cultured CD4+ T cells. The source of extracted genomic DNA was cultured CD4+ T cells. TCRdb re-derived calls from the PCR reads in MiXCR, one entry per CDR3 protein. The table shows more than 10,000 distinct CDR3 sequences, with about 47% occurring only once. Concerning this clonotype: What it recognizes is unknown.

As to treatment: roughly 10-day PBMC culture with coronavirus spike peptide pools or control peptides (ViraFEST assay). Once peptide pools had expanded antigen-specific T cells, ViraFEST sequenced TCRs. This CDR3 has 15 amino acids. Germline CDR1 is MNHEY and CDR2 is SVGEGT. The germline V and J ends were trimmed by 5 bases and 8 bases, with 19 bases remaining between them. The chain employs TRBV6-2 or TRBV6-3 and TRBJ2-1; D is possibly TRBD2 (5 bases). The sample consisted of CD4+ T cells from blood, cultured in vitro. The receptor's source is a human donor who had recovered from COVID-19. The CDR3 sequence: CASSLRTPPGHEQFF. The CDR3 coding sequence is TGTGCCAGCAGTCTCCGGACTCCTCCTGGGCATGAGCAGTTCTTC.